This T cell receptor beta chain was sequenced for a study of blood T cell repertoires in COVID-19 (dated by TCRdb to 2019 to 2021). Background for the entire study: Collaborator samples came from the United States, Italy and Spain and covered acute and convalescent phases of COVID-19. The dataset comprised deeply sampled blood TCRbeta repertoires from subjects exposed to, actively infected with, or recovered from COVID-19. The repertoires were released in a freely available public database intended as a resource for research on the immune response to SARS-CoV-2. HLA class I and class II types, where available, came from metadata supplied by the sample provider rather than from assay-based typing. The samples were drawn from the first 160 participants of the ongoing ImmuneRACE study and from 950 to 1,500 subjects provided by 6 global collaborators. The material from the prospective study consisted of cDNA or gDNA derived from T cells, B-cell-depleted T cells, or PBMCs. Sample metadata almost always included a de-identified subject ID, COVID-19 status, age in years and sex. The investigation overall reported the following: The quantity of clinical and demographic metadata differed by source and by participant and was supplied without curation.

Each collaborating institution followed its own protocols to collect whole blood in K2EDTA tubes. For TCRbeta analysis, collaborator samples were shipped as frozen whole blood, as isolated PBMCs, or as DNA extracted from either sample type. Points on this clone: What this receptor recognizes is not known. No qualities accompany the bases; no much larger clone lies one base away.

The immunoSEQ Assay, a bias-controlled multiplex PCR, was used to amplify TCRbeta CDR3 regions from genomic DNA. From the authors' description of their analysis: Nucleated cell counts per sample were estimated from amplification of reference gene primers within the assay. To quantify the absolute abundance of each unique TCRbeta CDR3 rearrangement, sequence reads were collapsed and filtered. Productive Simpson clonality was computed per sample as the square root of Simpson's diversity index over productive rearrangements. Not all clones reach the TCRdb copy of this immuneACCESS table, which keeps in-frame sequences only. Checked studies attribute under half of the gap to unresolved V genes and leave the rest unexplained. The DNA gave D and trimming, while V, J and clone size come from that table. The sample records 90,000 to 120,000 clones, more than 75% of which are singletons. Around a quarter of the sample rests with the top ten.

V is cut back by 1 base and J by 4 bases, with 7 bases in the junction unmatched. CDR3 length: 15 amino acids, cysteine to valine. The read is trimmed to its CDR3 DNA, 45 bases read in frame from base 1. The germline V gene yields SGHAT for CDR1 and FQNNGV for CDR2. In this chain, TRBV11-2 is recombined with TRBJ2-7; 7 nucleotides in the junction match TRBD2. The sequenced sample was peripheral blood. The origin of this receptor is a man between 60 and 75 years old with acute or convalescent COVID-19. The DNA sequence is given as TGTGCCAGCAGCTTAGTTGCTAGCGGAAAGTACGAGCAGTACGTC. This is translated as CASSLVASGKYEQYV.